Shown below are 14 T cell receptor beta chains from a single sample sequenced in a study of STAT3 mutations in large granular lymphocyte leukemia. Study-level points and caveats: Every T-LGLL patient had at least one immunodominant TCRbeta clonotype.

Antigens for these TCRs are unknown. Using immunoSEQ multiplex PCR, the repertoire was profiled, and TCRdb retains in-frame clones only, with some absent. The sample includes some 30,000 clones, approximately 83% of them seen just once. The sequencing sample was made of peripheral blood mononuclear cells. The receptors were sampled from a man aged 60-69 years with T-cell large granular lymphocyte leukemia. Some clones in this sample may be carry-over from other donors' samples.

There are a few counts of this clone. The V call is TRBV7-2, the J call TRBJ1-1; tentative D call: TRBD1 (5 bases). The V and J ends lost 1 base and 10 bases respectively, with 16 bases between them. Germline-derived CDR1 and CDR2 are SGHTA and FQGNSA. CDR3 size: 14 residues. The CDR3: CASSLGGVRGLAFF. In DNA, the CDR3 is TGTGCCAGCAGCTTAGGAGGGGTACGGGGCCTAGCTTTCTTT.

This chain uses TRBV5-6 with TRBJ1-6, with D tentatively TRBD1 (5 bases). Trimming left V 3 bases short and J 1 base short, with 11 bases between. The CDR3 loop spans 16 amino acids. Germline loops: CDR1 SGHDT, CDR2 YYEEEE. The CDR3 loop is CASSSLRGSYNSPLHF. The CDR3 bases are TGTGCCAGCAGCTCCCTGAGGGGATCCTATAATTCACCCCTCCACTTT.

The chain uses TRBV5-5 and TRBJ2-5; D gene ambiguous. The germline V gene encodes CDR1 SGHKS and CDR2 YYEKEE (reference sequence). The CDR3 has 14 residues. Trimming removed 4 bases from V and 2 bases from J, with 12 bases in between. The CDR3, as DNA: TGTGCCAGCAGCCCCCTTGGGCAGCAAGAGACCCAGTACTTC. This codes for CASSPLGQQETQYF.

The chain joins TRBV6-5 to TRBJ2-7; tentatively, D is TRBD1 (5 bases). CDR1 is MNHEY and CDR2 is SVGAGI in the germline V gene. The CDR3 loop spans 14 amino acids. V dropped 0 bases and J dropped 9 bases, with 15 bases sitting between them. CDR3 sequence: CASSYSPGIQWQYF. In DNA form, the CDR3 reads TGTGCCAGCAGTTACTCTCCAGGGATCCAGTGGCAGTACTTC.

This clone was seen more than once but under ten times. The CDR3 spells CASSSWGGGTEAFF. CDR3 in DNA: TGCGCCAGCAGCTCGTGGGGAGGAGGCACTGAAGCTTTCTTT. The chain links TRBV5-1 to TRBJ1-1; the D is unclear. In germline, CDR1 is SGHRS, CDR2 YFSETQ. The length of the CDR3 is 14 residues. Trimming stripped 3 bases from V and 4 bases from J, with 13 bases between.

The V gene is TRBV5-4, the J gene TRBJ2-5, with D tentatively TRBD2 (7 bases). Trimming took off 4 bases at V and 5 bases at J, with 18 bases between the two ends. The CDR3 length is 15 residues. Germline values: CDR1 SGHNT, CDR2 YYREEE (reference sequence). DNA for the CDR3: TGTGCCAGCAGCCCCAGCCGAGGGGGAGGGGAGACCCAGTACTTC. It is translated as CASSPSRGGGETQYF.

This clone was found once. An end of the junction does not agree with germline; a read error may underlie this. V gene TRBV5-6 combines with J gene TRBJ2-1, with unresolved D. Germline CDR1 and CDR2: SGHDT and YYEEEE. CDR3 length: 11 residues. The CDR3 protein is CASSSLGERFF. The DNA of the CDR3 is TGTGCCAGCAGCTCCCTAGGCGAGCGGTTCTTC.

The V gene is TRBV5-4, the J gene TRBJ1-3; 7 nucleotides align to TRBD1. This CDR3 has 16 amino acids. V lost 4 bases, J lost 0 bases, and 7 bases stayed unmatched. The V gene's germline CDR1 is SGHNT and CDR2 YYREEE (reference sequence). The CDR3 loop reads CASSDDRARSGNTIYF. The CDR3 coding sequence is TGTGCCAGCAGCGACGACAGGGCCCGCTCTGGAAACACCATATATTTT.

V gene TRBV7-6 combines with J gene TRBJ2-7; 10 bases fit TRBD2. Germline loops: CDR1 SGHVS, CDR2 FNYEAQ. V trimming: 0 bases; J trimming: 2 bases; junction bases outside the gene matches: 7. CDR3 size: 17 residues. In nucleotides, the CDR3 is TGTGCCAGCAGCTTAGCGGACGCTAGCGGGAGTGCCTACGAGCAGTACTTC. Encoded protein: CASSLADASGSAYEQYF.

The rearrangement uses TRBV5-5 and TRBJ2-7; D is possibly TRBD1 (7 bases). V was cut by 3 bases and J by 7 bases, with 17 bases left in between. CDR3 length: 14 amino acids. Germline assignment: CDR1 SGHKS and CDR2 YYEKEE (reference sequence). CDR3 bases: TGTGCCAGCAGCTCGACAGGGACTCCTTGGGAGCAGTACTTC. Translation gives CASSSTGTPWEQYF.

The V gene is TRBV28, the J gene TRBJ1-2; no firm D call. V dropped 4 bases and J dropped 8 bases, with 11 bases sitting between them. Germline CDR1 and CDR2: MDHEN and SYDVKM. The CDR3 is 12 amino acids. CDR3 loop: CASSSVRRGYTF. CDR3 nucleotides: TGTGCCAGCAGTTCCGTGAGGAGGGGCTACACCTTC.

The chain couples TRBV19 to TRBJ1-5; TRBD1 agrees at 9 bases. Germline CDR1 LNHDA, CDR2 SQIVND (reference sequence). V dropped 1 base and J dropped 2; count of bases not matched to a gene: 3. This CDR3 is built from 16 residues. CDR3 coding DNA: TGTGCCAGTAGTATAGCTGGACAGGGGCGCAATCAGCCCCAGCATTTT. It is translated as CASSIAGQGRNQPQHF.

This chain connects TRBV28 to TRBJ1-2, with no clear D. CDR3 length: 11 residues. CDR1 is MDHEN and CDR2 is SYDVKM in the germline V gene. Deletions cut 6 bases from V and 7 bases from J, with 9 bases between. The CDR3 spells CASSFKGGYTF. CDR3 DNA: TGTGCCAGCAGCTTCAAGGGTGGCTACACCTTC.

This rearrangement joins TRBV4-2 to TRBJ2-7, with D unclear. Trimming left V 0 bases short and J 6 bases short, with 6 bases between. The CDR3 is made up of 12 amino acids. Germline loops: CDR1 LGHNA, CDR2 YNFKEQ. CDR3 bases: TGTGCCAGCAGCCAAGAATCTGGCGAGCAGTACTTC. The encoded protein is CASSQESGEQYF.